The clone carrying this TCR beta chain was seen repeatedly, ten times or more. No antigen is known for it. The data stem from a study of T cells in Graves' hyperthyroidism and ophthalmopathy. Study conclusions and caveats: From stable hyperthyroidism, ophthalmopathy was separated by a 13 V-J model. In the blood, most expanded thyroid clonotypes above 0.001 appeared as well.

Reasons for excluding patients were uncontrolled infection, other autoimmune disease, pregnancy or lactation. The PBMCs studied were ones that came from around 10 ml fresh peripheral blood. The ends lost 4 bases at V and 5 bases at J; junction bases unmatched: 10. The CDR3 is 16 amino acids. Germline assignment: CDR1 DFQATT and CDR2 SNEGSKA (reference sequence). Authors of the study amplified TCR beta CDR3 regions from RNA transcripts. TCR CDR3 underwent first-round RT-PCR with the HTBI primer set. TCRdb reprocessed the multiplex PCR reads via MiXCR and lists one record per CDR3 protein. The data show hundreds of thousands of distinct CDR3 sequences, around 15% seen once.

The V call is TRBV20-1, the J call TRBJ2-5, with 13 bases that match TRBD2. The source is a man aged 18 to 29 with Graves' ophthalmopathy. The sample comprised blood. As DNA, the CDR3 is TGCAGTGCTATTAGACTAGCGGGAGGAATTGAGGAGACCCAGTACTTC. This gives the protein CSAIRLAGGIEETQYF.